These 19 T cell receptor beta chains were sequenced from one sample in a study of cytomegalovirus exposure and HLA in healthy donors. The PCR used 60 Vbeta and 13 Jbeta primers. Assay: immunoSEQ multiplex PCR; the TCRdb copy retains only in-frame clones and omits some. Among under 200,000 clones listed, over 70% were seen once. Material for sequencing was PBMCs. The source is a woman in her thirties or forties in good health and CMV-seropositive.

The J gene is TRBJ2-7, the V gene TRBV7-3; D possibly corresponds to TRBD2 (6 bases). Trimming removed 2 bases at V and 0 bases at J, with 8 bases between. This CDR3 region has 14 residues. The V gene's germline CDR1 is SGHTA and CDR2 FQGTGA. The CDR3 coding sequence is TGTGCCAGCAGCTTAGGAGGGACCTCCTACGAGCAGTACTTC. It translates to CASSLGGTSYEQYF.

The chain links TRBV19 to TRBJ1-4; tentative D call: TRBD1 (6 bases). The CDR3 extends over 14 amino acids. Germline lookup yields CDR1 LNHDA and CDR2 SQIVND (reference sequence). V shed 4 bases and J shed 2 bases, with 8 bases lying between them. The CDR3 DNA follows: TGTGCCAGTAGTACCGGACAGACTAATGAAAAACTGTTTTTT. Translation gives CASSTGQTNEKLFF.

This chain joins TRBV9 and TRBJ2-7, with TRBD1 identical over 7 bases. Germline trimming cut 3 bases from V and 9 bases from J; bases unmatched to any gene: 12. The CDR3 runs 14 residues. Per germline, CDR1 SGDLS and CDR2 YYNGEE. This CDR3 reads CASSAGTVPTGQYF. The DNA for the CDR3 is TGTGCCAGCAGCGCGGGGACAGTGCCTACGGGGCAGTACTTC.

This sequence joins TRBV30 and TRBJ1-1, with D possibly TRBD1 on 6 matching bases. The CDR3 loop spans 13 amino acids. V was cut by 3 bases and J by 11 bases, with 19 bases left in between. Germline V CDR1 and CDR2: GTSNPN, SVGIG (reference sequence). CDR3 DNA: TGTGCCTGGAGCCGAGACAGGTTCGAGAGTGCTTTCTTT. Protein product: CAWSRDRFESAFF.

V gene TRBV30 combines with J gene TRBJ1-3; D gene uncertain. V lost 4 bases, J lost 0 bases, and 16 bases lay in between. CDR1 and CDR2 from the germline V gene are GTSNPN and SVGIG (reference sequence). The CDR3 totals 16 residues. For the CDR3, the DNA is TGTGCCTGGATACTCCGGACTCCCCGCTCTGGAAACACCATATATTTT. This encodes CAWILRTPRSGNTIYF.

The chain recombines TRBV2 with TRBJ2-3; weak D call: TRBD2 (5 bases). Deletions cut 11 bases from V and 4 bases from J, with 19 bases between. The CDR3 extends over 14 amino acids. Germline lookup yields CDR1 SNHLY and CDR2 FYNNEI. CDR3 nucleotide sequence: TGTGCCGGAACTGAACTAGTTGTCGCAGATACGCAGTATTTT. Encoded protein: CAGTELVVADTQYF.

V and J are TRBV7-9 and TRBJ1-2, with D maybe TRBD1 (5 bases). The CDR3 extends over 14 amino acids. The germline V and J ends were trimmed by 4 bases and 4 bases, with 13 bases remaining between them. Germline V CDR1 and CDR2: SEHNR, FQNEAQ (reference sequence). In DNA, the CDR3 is TGTGCCAGCAGCTCGCAGGGCGTCATCTATGGCTACACCTTC. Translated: CASSSQGVIYGYTF.

The CDR3 sequence is CASSRRQGLTQYF. Here the CDR3 DNA reads TGTGCCAGCAGCCGAAGACAGGGCTTGACCCAGTACTTC. The chain joins TRBV7-8 to TRBJ2-5; TRBD1 agrees at 7 bases. Germline V gene data show CDR1 as SGHVS and CDR2 as FQNEAQ. V lost 5 bases to trimming and J lost 7 bases; unmatched junction nucleotides: 7. This CDR3 has 13 residues.

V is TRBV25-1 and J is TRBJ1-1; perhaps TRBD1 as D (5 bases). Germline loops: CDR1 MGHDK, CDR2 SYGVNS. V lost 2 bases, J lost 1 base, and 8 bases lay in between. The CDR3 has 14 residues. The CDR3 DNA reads TGTGCCAGCAGTGAAGGCGGGGGGAACACTGAAGCTTTCTTT. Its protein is CASSEGGGNTEAFF. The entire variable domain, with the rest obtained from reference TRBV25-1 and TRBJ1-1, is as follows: EADIYQTPRYLVIGTGKKITLECSQTMGHDKMYWYQQDPGMELHLIHYSYGVNSTEKGDLSSESTVSRIRTEHFPLTLESARPSHTSQYLCASSEGGGNTEAFFGQGTRLTVV.

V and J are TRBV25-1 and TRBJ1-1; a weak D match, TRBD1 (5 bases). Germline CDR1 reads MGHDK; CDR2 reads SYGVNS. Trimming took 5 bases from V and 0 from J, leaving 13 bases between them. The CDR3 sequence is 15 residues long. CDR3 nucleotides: TGTGCCAGCAGTAGGGGCCCAGCCATGAACACTGAAGCTTTCTTT. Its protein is CASSRGPAMNTEAFF.

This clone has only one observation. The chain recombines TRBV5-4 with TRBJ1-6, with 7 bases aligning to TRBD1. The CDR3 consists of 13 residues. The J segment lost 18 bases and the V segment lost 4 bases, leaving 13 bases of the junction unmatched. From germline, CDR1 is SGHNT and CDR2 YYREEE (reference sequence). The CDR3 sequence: CASSQAETGRPHF. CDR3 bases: TGTGCCAGCAGCCAAGCCGAGACAGGGCGGCCCCACTTT.

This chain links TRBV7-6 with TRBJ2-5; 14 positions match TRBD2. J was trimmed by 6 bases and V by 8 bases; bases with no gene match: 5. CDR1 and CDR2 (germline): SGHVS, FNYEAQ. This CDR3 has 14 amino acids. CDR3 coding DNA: TGTGCCAGCGGGGGGACTAGCGGGGGAAAGACCCAGTACTTC. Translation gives CASGGTSGGKTQYF.

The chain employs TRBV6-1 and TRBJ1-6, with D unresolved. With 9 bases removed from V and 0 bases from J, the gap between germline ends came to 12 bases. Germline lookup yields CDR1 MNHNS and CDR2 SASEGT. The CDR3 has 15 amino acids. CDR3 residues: CASIRGSSYNSPLHF. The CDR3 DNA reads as TGTGCCAGTATTCGGGGTTCCTCCTATAATTCACCCCTCCACTTT.

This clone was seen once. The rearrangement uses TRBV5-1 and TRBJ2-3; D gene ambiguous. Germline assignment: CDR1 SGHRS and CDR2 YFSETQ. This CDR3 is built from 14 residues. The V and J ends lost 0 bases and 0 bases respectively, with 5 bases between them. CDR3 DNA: TGCGCCAGCAGCTTGGACAGCAGCACAGATACGCAGTATTTT. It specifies CASSLDSSTDTQYF.

CDR3 nucleotides: TGTGCCAGCAGCCCTTTATACGAGCAGTACTTC. This sequence encodes CASSPLYEQYF. The chain recombines TRBV6-1 with TRBJ2-7; D uncertain. Germline lookup yields CDR1 MNHNS and CDR2 SASEGT. The length of the CDR3 is 11 residues. Trimming took 6 bases from V and 4 from J, leaving 7 bases between them.

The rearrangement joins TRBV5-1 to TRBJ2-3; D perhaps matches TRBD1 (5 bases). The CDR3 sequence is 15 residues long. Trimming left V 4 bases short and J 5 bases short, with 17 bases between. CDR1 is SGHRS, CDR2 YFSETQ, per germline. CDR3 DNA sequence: TGCGCCAGCAGCGTTACAGGTCCTCCCGGAGATACGCAGTATTTT. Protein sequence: CASSVTGPPGDTQYF.

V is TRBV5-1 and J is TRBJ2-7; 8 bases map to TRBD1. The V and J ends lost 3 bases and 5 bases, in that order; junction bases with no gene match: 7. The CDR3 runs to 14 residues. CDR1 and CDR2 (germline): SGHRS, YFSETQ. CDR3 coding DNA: TGCGCCAGCAGCTCACTAGGACAGGGTGACGAGCAGTACTTC. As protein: CASSSLGQGDEQYF.

The CDR3 DNA sequence: TGTGCCAGCAGTGAAGCACACGGCAACACAGGCACAGATACGCAGTATTTT. Its translation: CASSEAHGNTGTDTQYF. This sequence joins TRBV2 and TRBJ2-3; D unclear. Germline-derived CDR1 and CDR2 are SNHLY and FYNNEI. Trimming left V 0 bases short and J 1 base short, with 14 bases between. The CDR3 length is 17 residues.

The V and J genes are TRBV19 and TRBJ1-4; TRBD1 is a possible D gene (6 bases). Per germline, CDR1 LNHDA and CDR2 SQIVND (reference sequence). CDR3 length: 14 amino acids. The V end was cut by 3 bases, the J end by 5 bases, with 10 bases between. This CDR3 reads CASSIRQGNEKLFF. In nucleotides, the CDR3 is TGTGCCAGTAGTATCAGGCAGGGGAATGAAAAACTGTTTTTT.